These T cell receptor beta chains were read from a single sample in a study of blood T cell repertoires in COVID-19. Produced via immunoSEQ multiplex PCR; TCRdb's table is partial and in-frame only. The sample records 26,000 or so clones, around 90% being singletons. Sequencing was done on a sample of peripheral blood. The receptors were gathered from a man aged 55 to 70 with active COVID-19. CDR3s include the opening cysteine and the closing phenylalanine or tryptophan. D genes are given only for firm matches. Expanded clones are given a class, and other clones once, few, many or no size at all.

V	J	size	D	CDR3	DNA
TRBV28	TRBJ1-2	-	TRBD1	CASRPYTGGDYGYTF	TGTGCCAGCAGGCCCTATACAGGGGGCGACTATGGCTACACCTTC
TRBV18	TRBJ2-7	-	-	CASSPMAGYEQYF	TGTGCCAGCTCACCAATGGCAGGTTACGAGCAGTACTTC
TRBV10-3	TRBJ2-3	-	TRBD2	CAISDPGRGGGTDTQYF	TGTGCCATCAGTGACCCCGGGCGCGGGGGGGGCACAGATACGCAGTATTTT
TRBV7-2	TRBJ2-3	once	-	CASSPQLLGGSTDTQYF	TGTGCCAGCAGCCCCCAGCTACTAGGAGGGAGCACAGATACGCAGTATTTT
TRBV3-1/TRBV3-2	TRBJ1-1	once	-	CASSQAGTEAFF	TGTGCCAGCAGCCAAGCGGGTACTGAAGCTTTCTTT
TRBV6-6	TRBJ1-5	-	TRBD1	CASGLTGGGLQPQHF	TGTGCCAGCGGACTGACAGGGGGAGGTCTTCAGCCCCAGCATTTT
TRBV5-4	TRBJ1-6	-	-	CASRPDSNSPLHF	TGTGCCAGCAGACCCGACAGTAATTCACCCCTCCACTTT
TRBV12-3/TRBV12-4	TRBJ1-5	-	-	CASRDTTYQPQHF	TGTGCCAGTCGCGACACCACTTATCAGCCCCAGCATTTT
TRBV6-1	TRBJ1-3	-	-	CASSDPRWRTAGNTIYF	TGTGCCAGCAGTGATCCCCGATGGCGGACAGCTGGAAACACCATATATTTT
TRBV6-5	TRBJ2-3	-	-	CASSTGTTDTQYF	TGTGCCAGCAGCACTGGGACTACAGATACGCAGTATTTT
TRBV2	TRBJ2-7	-	-	CASRRGIYEQYF	TGTGCCAGCAGAAGGGGGATCTACGAGCAGTACTTC
TRBV5-4	TRBJ1-2	few	-	CASSPPGRGSGGYTF	TGTGCCAGCAGCCCACCCGGGAGAGGGTCGGGGGGCTACACCTTC
TRBV4-1	TRBJ2-2	-	TRBD1	CASSPSRGRGRLNTGELFF	TGCGCCAGCAGCCCAAGCAGGGGCAGGGGGCGGTTGAACACCGGGGAGCTGTTTTTT
TRBV15	TRBJ1-5	-	-	CATSTTVGGDSNQPQHF	TGTGCCACCAGCACTACCGTCGGGGGGGATAGCAATCAGCCCCAGCATTTT
TRBV6-5	TRBJ1-2	few	-	CASSLDTLGYTF	TGTGCCAGCAGTCTCGACACGCTCGGCTACACCTTC
TRBV5-1	TRBJ2-3	-	TRBD1	CASSIKRTGGTTDTQYF	TGCGCCAGCAGCATAAAGCGGACAGGGGGCACCACAGATACGCAGTATTTT
TRBV5-4	TRBJ1-4	-	-	CASSAYGKLFF	TGTGCCAGCAGCGCTTACGGAAAACTGTTTTTT
TRBV6-2/TRBV6-3	TRBJ2-7	-	-	CASSYGGSYEQYF	TGTGCCAGCAGTTACGGAGGATCCTACGAGCAGTACTTC
TRBV7-8	TRBJ2-7	-	-	CASSSLRGAKVYEQYF	TGTGCCAGCAGCTCCCTCCGGGGAGCTAAGGTCTACGAGCAGTACTTC
TRBV10-3	TRBJ1-2	-	TRBD1	CAISGSQGKYNYGYTF	TGTGCCATCAGTGGGTCACAGGGGAAATATAACTATGGCTACACCTTC
TRBV6-2/TRBV6-3	TRBJ1-2	few	TRBD1	CASSPPGQGARGYTF	TGTGCCAGCAGTCCCCCGGGACAGGGGGCGCGGGGCTACACCTTC
TRBV24-1	TRBJ2-3	few	-	CATRANAGTQYF	TGTGCCACCAGAGCCAATGCGGGTACGCAGTATTTT
TRBV13	TRBJ2-5	-	TRBD2	CASSSPSGGAETQYF	TGTGCCAGCAGCTCCCCTAGCGGGGGGGCCGAGACCCAGTACTTC
TRBV2	TRBJ1-5	-	TRBD1	CASSLTGGGVGQPQHF	TGTGCCAGCAGCCTGACAGGGGGCGGGGTTGGTCAGCCCCAGCATTTT
TRBV9	TRBJ1-1	-	TRBD1	CASSPHPRDRGGRNTEAFF	TGTGCCAGCAGCCCCCACCCCCGGGACAGGGGGGGTCGGAACACTGAAGCTTTCTTT
TRBV7-9	TRBJ2-1	-	-	CASSFTVNPVSYNEQFF	TGTGCCAGCAGCTTCACAGTGAACCCCGTCTCCTACAATGAGCAGTTCTTC
TRBV7-2	TRBJ2-1	few	TRBD2	CASSPQPGLAGGYNEQFF	TGTGCCAGCAGCCCGCAACCCGGACTAGCGGGGGGGTACAATGAGCAGTTCTTC
TRBV2	TRBJ2-5	-	TRBD1	CASSEAGTGVETQYF	TGTGCCAGCAGTGAAGCAGGGACAGGGGTAGAGACCCAGTACTTC
TRBV6-4	TRBJ2-5	-	-	CASSDSRGGQSEETQYF	TGTGCCAGCAGTGACTCGAGAGGAGGGCAGTCGGAGGAGACCCAGTACTTC
TRBV20-1	TRBJ2-3	once	TRBD1	CSASTPDRPTDTQYF	TGCAGTGCTAGTACTCCGGACAGGCCCACAGATACGCAGTATTTT
TRBV7-2	TRBJ1-5	-	TRBD1	CASSLEGRGVGQPQHF	TGTGCCAGCAGCTTAGAGGGCAGGGGGGTTGGACAGCCCCAGCATTTT
TRBV23-1	TRBJ2-2	-	-	CASSRLGHIGELFF	TGCGCCAGCAGTCGTCTGGGACACATCGGGGAGCTGTTTTTT
TRBV4-2	TRBJ2-3	-	TRBD1	CASSQVDRARTDTQYF	TGTGCCAGCAGCCAAGTGGACAGGGCTCGCACAGATACGCAGTATTTT
TRBV19	TRBJ2-7	-	-	CASALTGTSYEQYF	TGTGCCAGCGCCCTTACAGGGACCTCCTACGAGCAGTACTTC
TRBV5-1	TRBJ1-1	-	-	CASSLMIRRGGTEAFF	TGCGCCAGCAGCTTAATGATTCGGCGAGGGGGTACTGAAGCTTTCTTT
TRBV5-6	TRBJ1-1	-	-	CASGSGVEAFF	TGTGCCAGTGGTAGCGGTGTTGAAGCTTTCTTT
TRBV11-3	TRBJ2-3	-	TRBD2	CASRPGGGADTQYF	TGTGCCAGCAGACCAGGCGGGGGGGCAGATACGCAGTATTTT
TRBV6-1	TRBJ2-3	-	-	CASSEEGRADTQYF	TGTGCCAGCAGTGAGGAGGGTCGAGCGGATACGCAGTATTTT
TRBV7-2	TRBJ1-1	once	TRBD1	CASSKGQGAEEAFF	TGTGCCAGCAGCAAGGGACAGGGGGCCGAGGAAGCTTTCTTT
TRBV7-2	TRBJ2-1	-	-	CASSPQYMANEQFF	TGTGCCAGCAGCCCGCAATACATGGCCAATGAGCAGTTCTTC
TRBV4-1	TRBJ2-7	-	-	CASSQDSASGTYEQYF	TGCGCCAGCAGCCAAGATTCAGCATCAGGTACCTACGAGCAGTACTTC
TRBV15	TRBJ2-1	-	TRBD2	CATSSEPGLAGGRGYNEQFF	TGTGCCACCAGCAGCGAACCGGGACTAGCGGGGGGGCGAGGCTACAATGAGCAGTTCTTC
TRBV11-1	TRBJ2-7	-	TRBD1	CASSIRTGLVEQYF	TGTGCCAGCAGCATACGGACAGGGCTGGTCGAGCAGTACTTC
TRBV24-1	TRBJ2-1	-	TRBD2	CATSDWGAGGNEQFF	TGTGCCACCAGTGATTGGGGGGCGGGGGGCAATGAGCAGTTCTTC
TRBV9	TRBJ2-3	-	-	CASSVAPTSTDTQYF	TGTGCCAGCAGCGTAGCCCCGACTAGCACAGATACGCAGTATTTT
TRBV7-2	TRBJ2-2	-	TRBD2	CASSSRGTSGGLNTGELFF	TGTGCCAGCAGCTCCCGGGGGACTAGCGGGGGCCTCAACACCGGGGAGCTGTTTTTT
TRBV2	TRBJ1-6	once	TRBD1	CASSERQGASSPLHF	TGTGCCAGCAGTGAACGGCAGGGGGCGTCTTCACCCCTCCACTTT
TRBV2	TRBJ1-4	-	TRBD1	CASNIPGTGSPTNEKLFF	TGTGCCAGCAATATTCCCGGGACAGGGAGTCCGACTAATGAAAAACTGTTTTTT
TRBV9	TRBJ2-2	few	-	CASSVSTGELFF	TGTGCCAGCAGCGTATCTACCGGGGAGCTGTTTTTT